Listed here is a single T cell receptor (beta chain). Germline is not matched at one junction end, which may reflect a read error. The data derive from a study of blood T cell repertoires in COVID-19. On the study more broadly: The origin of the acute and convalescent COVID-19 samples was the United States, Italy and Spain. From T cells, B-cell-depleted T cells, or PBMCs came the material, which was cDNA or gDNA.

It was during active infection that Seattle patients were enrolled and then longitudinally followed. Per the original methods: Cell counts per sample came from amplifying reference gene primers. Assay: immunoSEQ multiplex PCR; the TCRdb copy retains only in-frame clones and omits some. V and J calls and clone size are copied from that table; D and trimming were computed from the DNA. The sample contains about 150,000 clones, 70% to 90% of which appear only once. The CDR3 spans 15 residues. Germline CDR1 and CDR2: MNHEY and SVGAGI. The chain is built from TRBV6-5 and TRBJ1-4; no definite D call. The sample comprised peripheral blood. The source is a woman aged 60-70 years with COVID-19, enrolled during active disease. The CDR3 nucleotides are TGTGCCAGCAGGGACTCCGGGTCCGCTAAAGAAAAACTGTTTTTT. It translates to CASRDSGSAKEKLFF.